This record covers a single T cell receptor beta chain. Its antigen is not identified. Assay used: immunoSEQ multiplex PCR; TCRdb lists only in-frame clones, some missing. The profile shows about 120,000 clones, 90% of them singletons. These data originate in a study of graft-versus-host responses after intestinal transplantation. In the study overall: Recipients across the board were started on anti-thymocyte globulin induction, then kept on tacrolimus and steroids for about three years.

The CDR3 sequence is 14 residues long. The germline V gene has CDR1 KGHSH and CDR2 LQKENI. V lost 2 bases, J lost 2 bases, and 10 bases lay in between. The study, taken as a whole, reports: Among recipient marrow samples, GvH clones were found; some appeared first in ileum or blood. High graft-versus-host to host-versus-graft clonal ratios were found in allografts of patients who had graft-donor T cell macrochimerism. Declining HvG levels early post-transplant were linked to peak circulating GvH clone levels.

This sequence joins TRBV18 and TRBJ2-7; no firm D call. The sequence was collected from a human donor who received an intestinal transplant. The sequenced sample was unstimulated CD4+ T cells sorted from spleen or lymph node cells, obtained before intestinal transplant. The CDR3 protein is CASSPSNSPYEQYF. CDR3 nucleotide sequence: TGTGCCAGCTCACCAAGTAACAGCCCCTACGAGCAGTACTTC.